These T cell receptor beta chains were read from a single sample in a study of blood T cell repertoires in COVID-19. Generated by immunoSEQ multiplex PCR, the TCRdb table keeps only in-frame clones and is missing some. The sample lists 140,000 or so clones, more than 75% occurring once. Sequencing was done on a sample of peripheral blood. These receptors were obtained from a man between 60 and 75 years old with acute or convalescent COVID-19. CDR3s include the opening cysteine and the closing phenylalanine or tryptophan. D genes are given only for firm matches. Part of the rows lack a size; the others show once, few, many or a class for expanded clones.

D | size | J | V | DNA | CDR3
TRBD2 | few | TRBJ2-5 | TRBV7-8 | TGTGCCAGCAGCTCCTATAGCGGGAGCCGATCAGAGACCCAGTACTTC | CASSSYSGSRSETQYF
TRBD2 | . | TRBJ2-3 | TRBV27 | TGTGCCAGCAGCTCTAGCGGGAGGGCAAAGTATTTT | CASSSSGRAKYF
TRBD2 | . | TRBJ2-5 | TRBV5-4 | TGTGCCAGCAGCTTGGACCCAGCGGGAGTGGGTGAGACCCAGTACTTC | CASSLDPAGVGETQYF
. | . | TRBJ1-4 | TRBV27 | TGTGCCAGCAGTCGACTTCGGGCGCGGGCAACTAATGAAAAACTGTTTTTT | CASSRLRARATNEKLFF
. | . | TRBJ2-1 | TRBV10-3 | TGTGGATCTTCGGGGGGCGATGAGCAGTTCTTC | CGSSGGDEQFF
TRBD1 | . | TRBJ1-1 | TRBV30 | TGTGCCTGGAGCGGGACAGAAGCCACTGAAGCTTTCTTT | CAWSGTEATEAFF
TRBD2 | . | TRBJ2-2 | TRBV7-7 | TGTGCCAGCAGCCCTCTAGCGGACCGGGGCACCGGGGAGCTGTTTTTT | CASSPLADRGTGELFF
TRBD2 | few | TRBJ2-7 | TRBV2 | TGTGCCAGCACCCCCAGGACTAGCTCCTACGAGCAGTACTTC | CASTPRTSSYEQYF
TRBD2 | . | TRBJ2-3 | TRBV3-1/TRBV3-2 | TGTGCCAGCAGCCGCTCCGGGACTAGCGGGGATACGCAGTATTTT | CASSRSGTSGDTQYF
. | . | TRBJ2-4 | TRBV3-1/TRBV3-2 | TGTGCCAGCAGCCAAACCTTTCCGGGAGCGCGAAACATTCAGTACTTC | CASSQTFPGARNIQYF
TRBD2 | . | TRBJ2-1 | TRBV11-3 | TGTGCCAGCAGCCTGACTAGCACAAATGAGCAGTTCTTC | CASSLTSTNEQFF
TRBD2 | . | TRBJ2-2 | TRBV19 | TGTGCCAGCGAGTCTAGCGGGAGGGCCCCCGGGGAGCTGTTTTTT | CASESSGRAPGELFF
TRBD1 | . | TRBJ1-4 | TRBV7-9 | TGTGCCAGCAGCCTGGGACAGCGTAATGAAAAACTGTTTTTT | CASSLGQRNEKLFF
. | . | TRBJ1-3 | TRBV28 | TGTGCCAGCAGTTTTAACGACTGGGTTGCCGGAAACACCATATATTTT | CASSFNDWVAGNTIYF
. | . | TRBJ2-5 | TRBV5-1 | TGCGCCAGCACGGCAACAAGCGCGAACTTTAAAGAGACCCAGTACTTC | CASTATSANFKETQYF
. | once | TRBJ2-5 | TRBV10-2 | TGCGCCAGCAGTGAAAGGAGGACGGACCAAGAGACCCAGTACTTC | CASSERRTDQETQYF
. | . | TRBJ2-3 | TRBV27 | TGTGCCAGCAGCACCGACAGGACTTACACAGATACGCAGTATTTT | CASSTDRTYTDTQYF
. | . | TRBJ2-2 | TRBV2 | TGTGCCAGCAGGGGGGGTAGTACAGGGAACACCGGGGAGCTGTTTTTT | CASRGGSTGNTGELFF
. | . | TRBJ1-1 | TRBV7-2 | TGTGCCAGCAGCATCCGGGTCACCTCCTGGGCTTTCTTT | CASSIRVTSWAFF
TRBD2 | . | TRBJ2-1 | TRBV23-1 | TGCGCCAGCAGCCCTTCTCGGGGGGTAGGGCCAACCAATGAGCAGTTCTTC | CASSPSRGVGPTNEQFF
TRBD2 | . | TRBJ2-5 | TRBV10-2 | TGCGCCAGCAAGCGGGGGCTTCAAGAGACCCAGTACTTC | CASKRGLQETQYF
TRBD1 | . | TRBJ1-6 | TRBV3-1/TRBV3-2 | TGTGCCAGCAGTCGGACAGGAGAGAATTCACCCCTCCACTTT | CASSRTGENSPLHF
TRBD1 | . | TRBJ1-1 | TRBV6-5 | TGTGCCAGCACCACACAGGGGGGAAAAGCTTTCTTT | CASTTQGGKAFF
. | . | TRBJ1-2 | TRBV7-9 | TGTGCCAGCAGCTCATGGGGACTCGCCAACTATGGCTACACCTTC | CASSSWGLANYGYTF
TRBD2 | . | TRBJ2-5 | TRBV11-2 | TGTGCCAGCAAACCTCTCGGGAGGGCCGAAGAGACCCAGTACTTC | CASKPLGRAEETQYF
TRBD1 | once | TRBJ1-6 | TRBV9 | TGTGCCAGCAGCCTGGGACAGCAGAATTCACCCCTCCACTTT | CASSLGQQNSPLHF
. | . | TRBJ1-2 | TRBV6-1 | TGTGCCAGCAGTGAACTTGGCGGCCCCGGGTGGCGTGGCTATGGCTACACCTTC | CASSELGGPGWRGYGYTF
. | . | TRBJ2-3 | TRBV1 | TGCACCAGCAGCCAAGACGGTGGGGCAGTTCTCCCCATCGGGCAGTATTTT | CTSSQDGGAVLPIGQYF
. | once | TRBJ2-7 | TRBV19 | TGTGCCAGTAGTATCACTAGCAGGAGCTCCTACGAGCAGTACTTC | CASSITSRSSYEQYF
TRBD1 | . | TRBJ1-5 | TRBV18 | TGTGCCAGCTCACTCGGACAGGGGGATCAGCCCCAGCATTTT | CASSLGQGDQPQHF
. | . | TRBJ2-3 | TRBV18 | TGTGCCAGCCGACGCGGAGGGAGCACAGATACGCAGTATTTT | CASRRGGSTDTQYF
. | . | TRBJ2-3 | TRBV30 | TGTGCCTGGAGTGTAGTGAGGACAGATACGCAGTATTTT | CAWSVVRTDTQYF
TRBD2 | . | TRBJ2-7 | TRBV10-3 | TGTGCCTCGGGGGTAGCGGGAGGGAGTCCCTACGAGCAGTACTTC | CASGVAGGSPYEQYF
TRBD1 | . | TRBJ2-1 | TRBV7-3 | TGTGCCAGCAGCGAACAGGGGGCCCGATACAATGAGCAGTTCTTC | CASSEQGARYNEQFF
TRBD1 | few | TRBJ1-1 | TRBV15 | TGTGCCACCAGCACCAGGGGGGCTCACACTGAAGCTTTCTTT | CATSTRGAHTEAFF
TRBD1 | . | TRBJ1-4 | TRBV6-1 | TGTGCCAGCAGTGAAGGACCGGGACAGGGGAATGAAAAACTGTTTTTT | CASSEGPGQGNEKLFF